This TCR beta chain was retrieved from a study of T cell responses to AZD1222 COVID-19 vaccine. Study observations and caveats: Only five or six people who got AZD1222 tested seropositive at baseline. Spike-specific TCR depth and breadth grew after two AZD1222 doses. CD4 TCRs associated with vaccination spanned spike, dominating at 160-218 and 743-854. Per reports, nearly half of all spike-specific TCRs target regions that are unmutated in variants.

Trimming removed 2 bases from V and 4 bases from J; junction bases left unmatched: 3. The germline CDR1 and CDR2 sequences are SNHLY and FYNNEI. The CDR3 contains 15 residues. The repertoire was sequenced with immunoSEQ multiplex PCR; TCRdb's copy has only in-frame clones and lacks some. The sample includes 150,000 to 200,000 clones, about 92% of them seen just once. Concerning this clone itself: Its cognate antigen is unknown.

The chain is built from TRBV2 and TRBJ1-5; 9 positions match TRBD1. Sequenced material: peripheral blood, taken on day 0 of AZD1222 vaccination. This clonotype originated in an adult in good health. The CDR3 is CASSEIDRGNQPQHF. CDR3 DNA sequence: TGTGCCAGCAGTGAAATCGACAGGGGGAATCAGCCCCAGCATTTT.